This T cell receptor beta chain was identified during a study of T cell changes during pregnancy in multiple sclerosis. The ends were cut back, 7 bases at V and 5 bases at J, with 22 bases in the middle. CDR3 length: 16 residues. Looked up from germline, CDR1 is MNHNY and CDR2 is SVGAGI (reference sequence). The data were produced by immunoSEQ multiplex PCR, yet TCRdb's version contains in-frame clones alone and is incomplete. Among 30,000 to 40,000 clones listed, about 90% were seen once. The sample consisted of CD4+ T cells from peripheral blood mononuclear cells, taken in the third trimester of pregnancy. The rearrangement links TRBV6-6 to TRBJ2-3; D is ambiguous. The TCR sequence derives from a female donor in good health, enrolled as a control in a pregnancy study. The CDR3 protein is CASTNPFARVRDTQYF. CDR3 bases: TGTGCCAGCACAAACCCTTTCGCCCGCGTGAGAGATACGCAGTATTTT.